This paragraph covers one TCR beta chain sequence. Its specificity is unknown. The length of the CDR3 is 16 residues. In germline, CDR1 is SGHRS, CDR2 YFSETQ. Deletions cut 0 bases from V and 7 bases from J, with 18 bases between. The data were taken from a study of cytomegalovirus exposure and HLA in healthy donors. Study summary: Of some 400 genotyped donors, around 84% clustered with self-reported Caucasian donors. Findings and caveats of the study: DRB1 had the most TCR associations and HLA-C the fewest, a later analysis found, with rates varying by HLA locus. CMV serostatus was the only recorded immune exposure for donors.

Researchers ran the PCR with 60 Vbeta and 13 Jbeta primers. Generated by immunoSEQ multiplex PCR, the TCRdb table keeps only in-frame clones and is missing some. The table shows around 140,000 clones, with approximately 78% occurring only once. Sequences were obtained from PBMCs. The receptor's source is a woman aged 45-65 years in good health and CMV-seropositive. The chain uses TRBV5-1 and TRBJ2-3, with D possibly matching TRBD2 (5 bases). CDR3 bases: TGCGCCAGCAGCTTGGCAGGACTCCTTTTATCGAATACGCAGTATTTT. Translating it yields CASSLAGLLLSNTQYF.